Below, 13 T cell receptor beta chains from the same sample are listed, as sequenced in a study of OX40 agonist ivuxolimab in advanced cancers. Repertoires were generated with immunoSEQ multiplex PCR, while TCRdb's copy carries only in-frame clones and drops some. The sample lists approximately 74,000 clones, approximately 85% occurring once. Sequenced material: CD4+ or CD8+ T cells sorted from blood, taken in a trial of the OX40 agonist ivuxolimab. The source is an adult with an advanced solid tumor such as melanoma, head and neck, liver or kidney cancer.

The chain joins TRBV5-6 to TRBJ2-3; the D gene is possibly TRBD1 (6 bases). Germline V gives CDR1 SGHDT, CDR2 YYEEEE. CDR3 size: 15 residues. Trimming left V 4 bases short and J 7 bases short, with 19 bases between. CDR3 residues: CASSGPQGIEHTQYF. The CDR3 DNA follows: TGTGCCAGCAGCGGTCCTCAGGGGATTGAACATACGCAGTATTTT.

The chain joins TRBV18 to TRBJ2-1, with TRBD1 matching 10 bases. The CDR3 consists of 16 residues. Trimming at V came to 3 bases and at J to 7 bases, leaving 9 bases not matched to a gene. Germline V lookup: CDR1 KGHSH, CDR2 LQKENI. CDR3 loop: CASSPLRQGARNEQFF. In nucleotides, the CDR3 is TGTGCCAGCTCACCTCTCCGACAGGGGGCTCGGAATGAGCAGTTCTTC.

The chain links TRBV4-1 to TRBJ1-2; the D gene is possibly TRBD1 (5 bases). Germline CDR1 and CDR2: MGHRA and YSYEKL. The CDR3 spans 16 residues. The V and J ends lost 3 bases and 8 bases respectively, with 22 bases between them. CDR3: CASSQDWGREGTGYTF. DNA for the CDR3: TGCGCCAGCAGCCAGGATTGGGGCAGGGAGGGGACGGGCTACACCTTC.

V and J are TRBV7-6 and TRBJ2-1; 11 nucleotides agree with TRBD2. From germline, CDR1 is SGHVS and CDR2 FNYEAQ. This CDR3 comprises 20 residues. With 1 base clipped from V and 12 bases from J, the junction kept 23 bases outside the gene matches. CDR3 nucleotides: TGTGCCAGCAGCTTAGTAGTAGCGGGAGGGAAAATTTCTACAATGAGCGGGCAGTTCTTC. Residues: CASSLVVAGGKISTMSGQFF. The whole variable domain, filled in from reference TRBV7-6 and TRBJ2-1, reads GAGVSQSPRYKVTKRGQDVALRCDPISGHVSLYWYRQALGQGPEFLTYFNYEAQQDKSGLPNDRFSAERPEGSISTLTIQRTEQRDSAMYRCASSLVVAGGKISTMSGQFFGPGTRLTVL.

As regards this clone: Other DNA sequences of this sample code for an identical CDR3. V usage is TRBV30 and J usage is TRBJ2-7; TRBD1 is a possible D gene (6 bases). The germline V gene encodes CDR1 GTSNPN and CDR2 SVGIG (reference sequence). This CDR3 has 14 residues. V was shortened by 0 bases and J by 2 bases, with 11 bases between the two germline ends. The CDR3 DNA reads as TGTGCCTGGAGTGTACAACAGGGAGCCTACGAGCAGTACTTC. Translation: CAWSVQQGAYEQYF.

This clone has a single count. The chain is built from TRBV20-1 and TRBJ1-2; D gene unclear. The CDR3 runs 11 residues. The germline gives CDR1 DFQATT, CDR2 SNEGSKA (reference sequence). Trimming shortened V by 6 bases and J by 8 bases, and 13 bases separated the two germline ends. The CDR3: CSAQDFWGYTF. The CDR3 DNA sequence: TGCAGTGCCCAGGATTTTTGGGGCTACACCTTC.

This clone has only one observation. The chain carries TRBV29-1 and TRBJ1-3; 7 nucleotides agree with TRBD1. Germline CDR1 is SQVTM and CDR2 is ANQGSEA. J lost 0 bases, V lost 4 bases, and 3 bases had no gene match. The CDR3 consists of 14 residues. The CDR3 is CSVGDSISGNTIYF. CDR3 nucleotides: TGCAGCGTTGGGGACAGCATCTCTGGAAACACCATATATTTT.

The rearrangement uses TRBV29-1 and TRBJ1-5, with 9 bases lining up with TRBD1. Trimming took 6 bases from V and 7 from J; bases not matched to a gene: 7. The CDR3 has 13 residues. The germline gives CDR1 SQVTM, CDR2 ANQGSEA. The CDR3, as DNA: TGCAGCGTGGCTACAGGGGGCGGACAGCCCCAGCATTTT. Translated, it gives CSVATGGGQPQHF.

CDR3 sequence reads: CASSLGVDTQYF. CDR3 bases: TGTGCCAGCAGCTTGGGGGTGGATACGCAGTATTTT. J is TRBJ2-3 and V is TRBV13, with D perhaps matching TRBD1 or TRBD2 (5 bases each). This CDR3 spans 12 amino acids. V was shortened by 3 bases and J by 6 bases, with 7 bases between the two germline ends. The germline V gene encodes CDR1 PRHDT and CDR2 FYEKMQ (reference sequence).

This clone was seen more than once but under ten times. The gene calls are TRBV5-1 and TRBJ1-6, with 9 nucleotides matching TRBD1. Germline CDR1 reads SGHRS; CDR2 reads YFSETQ. The CDR3 totals 14 residues. V trimming: 4 bases; J trimming: 7 bases; junction bases outside the gene matches: 3. This CDR3 reads CASSTDRGNSPLHF. The CDR3 DNA sequence: TGCGCCAGCAGCACGGACAGGGGAAATTCACCCCTCCACTTT.

The chain recombines TRBV2 with TRBJ1-4, with D tentatively TRBD1 (5 bases). This CDR3 region has 15 residues. CDR1 is SNHLY and CDR2 is FYNNEI in the germline V gene. V was trimmed by 6 bases and J by 0 bases, leaving 11 bases between them. CDR3: CASRSTGATNEKLFF. The CDR3 bases are TGTGCCAGCAGGAGCACAGGTGCAACTAATGAAAAACTGTTTTTT. The whole variable domain, remainder taken from reference TRBV2 and TRBJ1-4, is EPEVTQTPSHQVTQMGQEVILRCVPISNHLYFYWYRQILGQKVEFLVSFYNNEISEKSEIFDDQFSVERPDGSNFTLKIRSTKLEDSAMYFCASRSTGATNEKLFFGSGTQLSVL.

CDR3 sequence (DNA): TGTGCCAGCAGCTTTACGAACAAAGGGCAGCCCCAGCATTTT. It encodes CASSFTNKGQPQHF. The chain is built from TRBV5-5 and TRBJ1-5; D gene uncertain. Germline V gene sequence: CDR1 SGHKS, CDR2 YYEKEE (reference sequence). CDR3 size: 14 residues. The germline V and J ends were trimmed by 2 bases and 7 bases, with 13 bases remaining between them.

V gene TRBV7-3 combines with J gene TRBJ2-1, with TRBD2 identical over 11 bases. Per germline, CDR1 SGHTA and CDR2 FQGTGA. The length of the CDR3 is 18 residues. After removal of 0 bases from V and 1 base from J, the junction contained 5 bases not matched to a gene. The CDR3 protein is CASSLTSTSGGSYNEQFF. CDR3 sequence (DNA): TGTGCCAGCAGCTTAACTAGCACTAGCGGGGGATCCTACAATGAGCAGTTCTTC.